The 20 T cell receptor beta chains below come from one sample, sequenced in a study of low-dose radiotherapy and immunotherapy resistance in tumors. Primers used for first-strand cDNA, a TRAV- and TRBV-specific set, covered both alpha and beta chains. For amplifying TCRs, the PCR ran for about 22 cycles with Phusion, which was used together with a constant-region primer and the adapter on the V primers. TCRdb re-derived calls from the reads in MiXCR, one entry per CDR3 protein. The sample includes tens of thousands of distinct CDR3 sequences, over 15% of them seen just once. Time point defined: after trial treatment. Treatment meaning: LDRT plus nivolumab, ipilimumab, low-dose cyclophosphamide and aspirin (RACIN trial). Sequenced here: PBMCs, sampled after low-dose radiotherapy plus immunotherapy. Receptors originate from a male donor with prostate cancer.

As to this clonotype: A far larger clone is one base from this, pointing to a likely read error. The rearrangement joins TRBV29-1 to TRBJ2-1, with D unclear. The better agreement between TRBJ2-7 and the DNA end casts doubt on the J call. From germline, CDR1 is SQVTM and CDR2 ANQGSEA. This CDR3 is 14 amino acids long. CDR3 DNA: TGCAGCGTTATGAAGGGCCAAACGACCCGCGGGCAGTACTTC. Translation: CSVMKGQTTRGQYF.

This rearrangement joins TRBV28 to TRBJ2-2; 10 nucleotides line up with TRBD1. The CDR3 covers 16 residues. The germline gives CDR1 MDHEN, CDR2 SYDVKM. Trimming removed 6 bases from V and 0 bases from J; junction bases left unmatched: 4. DNA for the CDR3: TGTGCCAGCAGCTCGACAGGGGGCCCGAACACCGGGGAGCTGTTTTTT. Protein product: CASSSTGGPNTGELFF.

In its sample, this clonotype was seen many times. The genes are TRBV2 and TRBJ2-1; tentatively, D is TRBD1 (5 bases). Germline V gene sequence: CDR1 SNHLY, CDR2 FYNNEI. The CDR3 is made up of 15 amino acids. Trimming shortened V by 6 bases and J by 7 bases, and 19 bases separated the two germline ends. CDR3 DNA sequence: TGTGCCAGCAGCGCAGGGTGGTCAGGATTGAATGAGCAGTTCTTC. Its translation: CASSAGWSGLNEQFF.

This clonotype was counted a few times. The rearrangement joins TRBV20-1 to TRBJ1-1; tentatively, D is TRBD1 (6 bases). This CDR3 is 15 amino acids long. Trimming removed 4 bases from V and 4 bases from J, with 19 bases in between. Looked up from germline, CDR1 is DFQATT and CDR2 is SNEGSKA (reference sequence). The CDR3 DNA sequence: TGCAGTGCTAACCGGGGGGGGGCGGGAGGCACTGAAGCTTTCTTT. Amino acid sequence: CSANRGGAGGTEAFF.

In this sample, this clonotype turned up many times. This chain joins TRBV7-2 and TRBJ1-5; D is ambiguous. CDR1 and CDR2 from the germline V gene are SGHTA and FQGNSA. Trimming took 4 bases from V and 6 from J, leaving 13 bases between them. The CDR3 consists of 14 residues. The CDR3 region has the DNA TGTGCCAGCAGCTCCGGGATAGCGGGTCAGCCCCAGCATTTT. Translation gives CASSSGIAGQPQHF.

J is TRBJ2-1 and V is TRBV28; possibly TRBD1 for D (5 bases). V lost 2 bases and J lost 2, with 10 bases in between. The CDR3 is 15 amino acids. Germline V lookup: CDR1 MDHEN, CDR2 SYDVKM. CDR3 nucleotides: TGTGCCAGCAGTTTAGGTGGGGCAACCTACAATGAGCAGTTCTTC. Its translation: CASSLGGATYNEQFF.

The table lists this clonotype with many counts. The genes are TRBV28 and TRBJ2-3, with 9 bases aligning to TRBD2. The CDR3 spans 19 residues. The trim removed 4 bases at V and 0 bases at J, leaving 14 bases unmatched. CDR1 MDHEN and CDR2 SYDVKM come from the germline V gene. The CDR3 sequence: CASSSQPSGVQSSTDTQYF. For the CDR3, the DNA is TGTGCCAGCAGTTCCCAACCTAGCGGGGTACAATCTAGCACAGATACGCAGTATTTT.

This clonotype showed up many times. The chain employs TRBV6-2 or TRBV6-3 and TRBJ2-1; TRBD2 is a possible D gene (5 bases). Germline CDR1 MNHEY, CDR2 SVGEGT. V lost 8 bases to trimming and J lost 2 bases, with 16 bases between them. CDR3 length: 15 residues. DNA for the CDR3: TGTGCCAGCCGCCGAGGCAGCGGACCCTACAATGAGCAGTTCTTC. Residues: CASRRGSGPYNEQFF.

Ten or more counts support this clonotype. The rearrangement uses TRBV20-1 and TRBJ1-6, with 8 bases aligning to TRBD1. Germline trimming cut 6 bases from V and 8 bases from J; bases unmatched to any gene: 15. This CDR3 spans 16 amino acids. The germline gives CDR1 DFQATT, CDR2 SNEGSKA (reference sequence). The CDR3 sequence: CSANSRTGIVDSPLHF. The CDR3 DNA follows: TGCAGTGCAAACTCCCGGACAGGGATAGTTGATTCACCCCTCCACTTT.

This clonotype was counted many times. The chain couples TRBV27 to TRBJ2-2, with TRBD1 identical over 7 bases. Germline-derived CDR1 and CDR2 are MNHEY and SMNVEV (reference sequence). The CDR3 is 14 residues long. Trimming removed 6 bases from V and 5 bases from J; junction bases left unmatched: 6. The CDR3 nucleotides read TGTGCCAGCAGCCGAATACAGGGGACCGGGGAGCTGTTTTTT. It is translated as CASSRIQGTGELFF.

As concerns this clonotype: A far bigger clonotype differs at one base, so this is likely a read error. The chain links TRBV7-9 to TRBJ1-2; tentatively, D is TRBD1 (6 bases). The CDR3 consists of 15 residues. The germline V gene encodes CDR1 SEHNR and CDR2 FQNEAQ (reference sequence). This chain's CDR3 is CASTISGGQFYCYTF. In DNA, the CDR3 is TGTGCCAGCACGATTAGTGGGGGCCAGTTCTATTGCTACACCTTC. Full variable domain (remainder filled in from reference TRBV7-9 and TRBJ1-2): DTGVSQNPRHKITKRGQNVTFRCDPISEHNRLYWYRQTLGQGPEFLTYFQNEAQLEKSRLLSDRFSAERPKGSFSTLEIQRTEQGDSAMYLCASTISGGQFYCYTFGSGTRLTVV.

At least ten counts were recorded for this clonotype. The J gene is TRBJ1-5, the V gene TRBV4-3, with D perhaps TRBD1 (6 bases). Trimming removed 0 bases at V and 7 bases at J, with 16 bases between. Per germline, CDR1 LGHNA and CDR2 YSLEER. The CDR3 length is 16 residues. The CDR3 bases are TGCGCCAGCAGCCAAGATCTGGCAGGGGCGGAACAGCCCCAGCATTTT. As protein: CASSQDLAGAEQPQHF.

The sample holds many counts of this clonotype. The chain has TRBV4-2 and TRBJ2-7, with D perhaps TRBD1 or TRBD2 (5 bases each). The CDR3 spans 13 residues. Germline assignment: CDR1 LGHNA and CDR2 YNFKEQ. Deletions cut 5 bases from V and 4 bases from J, with 12 bases between. CDR3 amino acids: CASSRDGRYEQYF. The CDR3 nucleotides are TGTGCCAGCAGCAGGGACGGTAGGTACGAGCAGTACTTC.

This clonotype was observed at least ten times. The chain couples TRBV29-1 to TRBJ2-2; D remains ambiguous. This CDR3 has 12 amino acids. V shed 7 bases and J shed 6 bases, with 12 bases lying between them. Germline lookup yields CDR1 SQVTM and CDR2 ANQGSEA. In DNA form, the CDR3 reads TGCAGCGCAGGAGTCTGGGCCGGGGAGCTGTTTTTT. Protein product: CSAGVWAGELFF.

This clonotype occurred many times. J is TRBJ2-5 and V is TRBV29-1, with 7 positions matching TRBD2. Trimming at V came to 7 bases and at J to 1 base, leaving 9 bases not matched to a gene. CDR1 and CDR2 (germline): SQVTM, ANQGSEA. The CDR3 is 14 residues long. CDR3 loop: CSAADGGFQETQYF. For the CDR3, the DNA is TGCAGCGCTGCGGACGGGGGGTTCCAAGAGACCCAGTACTTC. Full variable domain (outside the CDR3, taken from reference TRBV29-1 and TRBJ2-5): SAVISQKPSRDICQRGTSLTIQCQVDSQVTMMFWYRQQPGQSLTLIATANQGSEATYESGFVIDKFPISRPNLTFSTLTVSNMSPEDSSIYLCSAADGGFQETQYFGPGTRLLVL.

In the case of this clonotype: This may stem from a read error, because a much larger clone lies one nucleotide away. The chain joins TRBV20-1 to TRBJ2-7; the D is unclear. Germline V gene sequence: CDR1 DFQATT, CDR2 SNEGSKA (reference sequence). Trimming took off 4 bases at V and 7 bases at J, with 14 bases between the two ends. The length of the CDR3 is 12 residues. The CDR3 nucleotides are TGCAGTGCTACGGTTCGTCTGGATGAGCAGTACTTC. This encodes CSATVRLDEQYF.

This clonotype appeared many times. V usage is TRBV3-1 and J usage is TRBJ2-1; 9 bases line up with TRBD2. After removal of 0 bases from V and 15 bases from J, the junction contained 12 bases not matched to a gene. CDR3 size: 15 residues. Germline assignment: CDR1 LGHDT and CDR2 YNNKEL (reference sequence). The CDR3 DNA is TGTGCCAGCAGCCAAGATCCGGCGGTAGCGGGAGATCGGTTCTTC. Residues: CASSQDPAVAGDRFF.

At least ten counts were recorded for this clonotype. The rearrangement uses TRBV5-1 and TRBJ2-2, with D uncertain. The V gene's germline CDR1 is SGHRS and CDR2 YFSETQ. The length of the CDR3 is 14 residues. Trimming pared 2 bases from V and 7 bases from J, leaving 12 bases between. Here the CDR3 DNA reads TGCGCCAGCAGCTTCGCGACTGGCCTCGGGGAGCTGTTTTTT. Its translation: CASSFATGLGELFF.

Ten or more counts support this clonotype. The chain recombines TRBV6-2 or TRBV6-3 with TRBJ2-2; 7 nucleotides match TRBD1. J was trimmed by 4 bases and V by 7 bases; bases with no gene match: 12. CDR3 size: 16 residues. CDR1 MNHEY and CDR2 SVGEGT come from the germline V gene. The CDR3 sequence is CASKGARLTLTGELFF. The CDR3 DNA is TGTGCCAGCAAGGGGGCCCGCTTGACCCTCACCGGGGAGCTGTTTTTT.

At least ten counts were recorded for this clonotype. The chain combines TRBV23-1 with TRBJ2-4; a weak D match, TRBD2 (6 bases). TRBV23-1 is an ORF, and what it does is uncertain. There are 18 residues in the CDR3. V lost 4 bases to trimming and J lost 0 bases, with 19 bases between them. Here the CDR3 reads CASSPPTGVGEAKNIQYF. In DNA form, the CDR3 reads TGCGCCAGCAGTCCGCCAACGGGAGTGGGGGAAGCCAAAAACATTCAGTACTTC.